This T cell receptor (beta chain) emerged from a study of cytomegalovirus exposure and HLA in healthy donors. Study-wide results and caveats: The Asian-associated ancestry cluster reportedly had fewer N-insertions than the approximately 650-donor mean in a later analysis. What a later analysis showed was that several of the most significant clusters appeared linked to common viral pathogens. The authors assumed roughly uniform sequencing depth across donors for presence/absence analyses.

Regarding this clone: Its antigen is currently unknown.

Germline assignment: CDR1 WNHNN and CDR2 SYGVQD (reference sequence). Losses at the gene ends were 3 bases for V and 5 bases for J; bases not matched to a gene: 8. This CDR3 contains 15 residues. Primers included in the PCR were 60 Vbeta and 13 Jbeta primers. This table comes from immunoSEQ multiplex PCR, and its TCRdb copy is limited to in-frame clones, with some not included. This sample has 95,000 to 150,000 clones, with approximately 72% found just once. Sample: PBMCs. The chain is built from TRBV10-1 and TRBJ1-1, with 8 nucleotides matching TRBD1. This TCR came from a man younger than 35 in good health and CMV-seronegative. CDR3 amino acids: CASSDSRTGKTEAFF. The CDR3 DNA follows: TGCGCCAGCAGTGATTCCCGGACAGGGAAAACTGAAGCTTTCTTT.